The rows below give T cell receptor beta chains drawn from one sample of a study of cytomegalovirus exposure and HLA in healthy donors. TCRdb's copy holds only in-frame clones and misses some; the assay was immunoSEQ multiplex PCR. This table has some 60,000 clones, about four fifths appearing once. Sequencing was performed on PBMCs. These receptors came from a young woman in good health and CMV-seronegative. The CDR3 runs from the conserved cysteine through the conserved F or W. Fields, in order: CDR3 DNA, CDR3 protein, CDR3 length, D gene, V gene, clone size, J gene. A D gene is named only where the DNA matches it firmly. Only part of the rows carry a size: once, few, many, or a class if the clone is expanded.

TGCGCCAGCAGCCAAGATCAAGCAGCGGGACAAGCCAAAAACATTCAGTACTTC CASSQDQAAGQAKNIQYF 18 - TRBV4-1 - TRBJ2-4
TGTGCCAGCAGCTCGGACAGGGTCGTTGGAAACACCATATATTTT CASSSDRVVGNTIYF 15 TRBD1 TRBV5-6 - TRBJ1-3
TGTGCCAGCAGCTTAAATCGGGGGGCGACTAATGAAAAACTGTTTTTT CASSLNRGATNEKLFF 16 - TRBV7-8 - TRBJ1-4
TGTGCCAGCAGTGAAACGCCAGGGAGGCAAGAGACCCAGTACTTC CASSETPGRQETQYF 15 - TRBV6-1 few TRBJ2-5
TGTGCCAGCAGCCAAGTGTCGGAGACCCAGTACTTC CASSQVSETQYF 12 - TRBV14 - TRBJ2-5
TGTGCCAGCAGCGTAGCGGGGTCTGGAAACACCATATATTTT CASSVAGSGNTIYF 14 - TRBV9 - TRBJ1-3
TGTGCCAGCAGCGTAGATCGGGACAGGTCCTCTGGAAACACCATATATTTT CASSVDRDRSSGNTIYF 17 TRBD1 TRBV9 - TRBJ1-3
TGTGCCAGCAGCGAAGCCCGGGGGATATACAATGAGCAGTTCTTC CASSEARGIYNEQFF 15 - TRBV21-1 - TRBJ2-1
TGTGCCAGCAGCCTCGACAGGGAAGAGACCCAGTACTTC CASSLDREETQYF 13 TRBD1 TRBV13 - TRBJ2-5
TGTGCCAGCAGTTACGGTCTAGGGGCCTACAATGAGCAGTTCTTC CASSYGLGAYNEQFF 15 - TRBV6-5 few TRBJ2-1
TGTGCCAGCACCCCACCGGCAGGTAAATACGAGCAGTACTTC CASTPPAGKYEQYF 14 - TRBV7-9 - TRBJ2-7
TGTGCCAGTAGTATTGACAGGGAATCTGGAAACACCATATATTTT CASSIDRESGNTIYF 15 TRBD1 TRBV19 - TRBJ1-3
TGTGCCAGCAGCTTAGCGGGTACGGAGACCTACGAGCAGTACTTC CASSLAGTETYEQYF 15 - TRBV7-2 - TRBJ2-7
TGTGCCAGCAGTTACTCGGGGGCCTATGGGGCTTTCTTT CASSYSGAYGAFF 13 - TRBV6-5 - TRBJ1-1
TGTGCCAGCAGTTTCAGGGGATCCCATCGGCCCCAGCATTTT CASSFRGSHRPQHF 14 - TRBV28 - TRBJ1-5
TGTGCCAGCAGTGCAAGCCGGGACAGGTTCTCCTACGAGCAGTACTTC CASSASRDRFSYEQYF 16 TRBD1 TRBV6-1 few TRBJ2-7
TGTGCCAGCAGTAACCCCGGGACAGGGGGAGGCGGCTACACCTTC CASSNPGTGGGGYTF 15 TRBD1 TRBV7-9 - TRBJ1-2
TGTGCCAGCAGCCTGACAGGACTAGCGGGAGCGCCAGAGACCCAGTACTTC CASSLTGLAGAPETQYF 17 TRBD2 TRBV5-4 - TRBJ2-5
TGTGCCAGCAGCTCCGAGAAATATGATACGCAGTATTTT CASSSEKYDTQYF 13 - TRBV7-9 - TRBJ2-3
TGTGCCAGCAGCCCAAGGACAGGGAACTATGGCTACACCTTC CASSPRTGNYGYTF 14 TRBD1 TRBV9 - TRBJ1-2
TGTGCCAGCCGTTTAGCGGGAGTAGCAGATACGCAGTATTTT CASRLAGVADTQYF 14 TRBD2 TRBV27 - TRBJ2-3
TGTGCCAGCAGCTTAGGGCAGTTGAACACTGAAGCTTTCTTT CASSLGQLNTEAFF 14 - TRBV7-9 - TRBJ1-1